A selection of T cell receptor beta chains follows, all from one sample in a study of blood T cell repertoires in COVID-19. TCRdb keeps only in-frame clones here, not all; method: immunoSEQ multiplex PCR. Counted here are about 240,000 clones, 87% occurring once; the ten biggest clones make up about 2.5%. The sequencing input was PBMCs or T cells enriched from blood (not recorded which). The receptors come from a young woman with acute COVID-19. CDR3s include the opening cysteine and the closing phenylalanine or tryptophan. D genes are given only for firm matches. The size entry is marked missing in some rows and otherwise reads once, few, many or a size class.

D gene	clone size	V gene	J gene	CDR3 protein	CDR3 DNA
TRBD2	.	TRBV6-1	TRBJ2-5	CASSEAWGGGRETQYF	TGTGCCAGCAGTGAAGCTTGGGGGGGAGGGAGAGAGACCCAGTACTTC
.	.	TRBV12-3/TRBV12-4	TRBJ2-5	CASSGTSQETQYF	TGTGCCAGCAGCGGGACTTCCCAAGAGACCCAGTACTTC
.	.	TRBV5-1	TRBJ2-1	CASSLLVFGTSYNEQFF	TGCGCCAGCAGCTTGTTAGTCTTCGGGACTTCCTACAATGAGCAGTTCTTC
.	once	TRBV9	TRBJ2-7	CASSVEFGTLYEQYF	TGTGCCAGCAGCGTAGAGTTCGGGACATTATACGAGCAGTACTTC
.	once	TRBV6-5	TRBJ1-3	CASRDGTGNTIYF	TGTGCCAGCAGAGACGGGACTGGAAACACCATATATTTT
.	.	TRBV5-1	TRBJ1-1	CASTLRGQGFNTEAFF	TGCGCCAGCACCCTGCGCGGTCAGGGATTTAACACTGAAGCTTTCTTT
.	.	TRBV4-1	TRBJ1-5	CASSQDPGDNQPQHF	TGCGCCAGCAGCCAAGATCCGGGGGATAATCAGCCCCAGCATTTT
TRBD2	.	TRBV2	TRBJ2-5	CASSGPAGGLQETQYF	TGTGCCAGCAGTGGTCCAGCGGGGGGACTGCAAGAGACCCAGTACTTC
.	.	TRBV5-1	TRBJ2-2	CASSLRGSDTGELFF	TGCGCCAGCAGCTTAAGGGGGTCAGACACCGGGGAGCTGTTTTTT
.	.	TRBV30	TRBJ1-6	CAWSVKGDSPLHF	TGTGCCTGGAGTGTAAAGGGGGATTCACCCCTCCACTTT
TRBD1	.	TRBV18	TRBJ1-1	CASSPQWTGNTEAFF	TGTGCCAGCTCACCACAGTGGACAGGGAACACTGAAGCTTTCTTT
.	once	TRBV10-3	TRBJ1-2	CAIGGRGLNYGYTF	TGTGCCATCGGGGGGAGGGGACTTAACTATGGCTACACCTTC
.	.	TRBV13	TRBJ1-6	CASSLGGQGDSPLHF	TGTGCCAGCAGCTTAGGGGGGCAAGGCGATTCACCCCTCCACTTT
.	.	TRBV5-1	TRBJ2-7	CASSWTGNGYEQYF	TGCGCCAGCAGCTGGACTGGGAACGGCTACGAGCAGTACTTC
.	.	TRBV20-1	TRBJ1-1	CSASPFDTEAFF	TGCAGTGCTAGTCCGTTCGACACTGAAGCTTTCTTT
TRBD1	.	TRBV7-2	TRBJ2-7	CASSFPGGYYEQYF	TGTGCCAGCAGCTTCCCAGGGGGCTACTACGAGCAGTACTTC
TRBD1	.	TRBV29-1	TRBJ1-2	CSAISVAGGGYTF	TGCAGCGCCATCTCCGTGGCAGGGGGTGGATACACCTTC
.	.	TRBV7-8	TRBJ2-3	CASRIGFIGGTDTQYF	TGTGCCAGCAGGATCGGGTTCATAGGGGGCACAGATACGCAGTATTTT
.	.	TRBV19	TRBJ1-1	CASSISGLLRGPEAFF	TGTGCCAGTAGTATCTCGGGACTCCTACGAGGGCCTGAAGCTTTCTTT
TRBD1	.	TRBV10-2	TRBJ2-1	CASGTGDGSYNEQFF	TGCGCCAGCGGCACAGGGGATGGCTCCTACAATGAGCAGTTCTTC
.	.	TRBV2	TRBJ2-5	CASSAEGLQETQYF	TGTGCCAGCAGTGCGGAGGGGCTCCAAGAGACCCAGTACTTC
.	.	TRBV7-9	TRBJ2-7	CASSLGGDEQYF	TGTGCCAGCAGCTTAGGGGGGGACGAGCAGTACTTC
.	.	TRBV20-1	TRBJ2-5	CSASQPGHIEETQYF	TGCAGTGCTAGTCAACCGGGACACATTGAAGAGACCCAGTACTTC
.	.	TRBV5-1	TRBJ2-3	CASSLGANTQYF	TGCGCCAGCAGCTTGGGCGCGAATACGCAGTATTTT
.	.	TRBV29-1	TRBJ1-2	CSVVGGSTDSGYTF	TGCAGCGTTGTGGGGGGGTCAACTGATTCTGGCTACACCTTC
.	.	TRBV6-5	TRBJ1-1	CASSYSGNGMNTEAFF	TGTGCCAGCAGTTACTCGGGGAACGGGATGAACACTGAAGCTTTCTTT
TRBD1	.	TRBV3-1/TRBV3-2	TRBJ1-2	CASSAPGTGSRAYGYTF	TGTGCCAGCAGCGCTCCCGGGACAGGGTCGAGGGCCTATGGCTACACCTTC
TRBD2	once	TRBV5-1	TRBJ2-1	CASSRDPGTSGAKQFF	TGCGCCAGCAGCCGGGACCCCGGGACTAGCGGCGCAAAGCAGTTCTTC
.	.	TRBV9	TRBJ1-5	CASSSDGGNQPQHF	TGTGCCAGTAGTTCAGACGGAGGCAATCAGCCCCAGCATTTT
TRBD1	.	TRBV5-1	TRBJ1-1	CASSSGQGEVTEAFF	TGCGCCAGCAGCTCAGGACAGGGGGAGGTCACTGAAGCTTTCTTT
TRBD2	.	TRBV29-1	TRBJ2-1	CSVEEVAGAQDEQFF	TGCAGCGTTGAAGAGGTAGCGGGGGCCCAGGATGAGCAGTTCTTC
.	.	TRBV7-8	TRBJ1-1	CASSPPEGNTEAFF	TGTGCCAGCAGCCCCCCGGAGGGGAACACTGAAGCTTTCTTT
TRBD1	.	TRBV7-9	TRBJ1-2	CASSFPGQGFYGYTF	TGTGCCAGCAGCTTCCCGGGACAGGGCTTCTATGGCTACACCTTC
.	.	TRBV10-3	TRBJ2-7	CAISPPGYEQYF	TGTGCCATCAGCCCACCGGGTTACGAGCAGTACTTC
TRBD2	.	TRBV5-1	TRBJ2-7	CASSLPPASGSYEQYF	TGCGCCAGCAGCCTACCCCCGGCTAGCGGATCCTACGAGCAGTACTTC
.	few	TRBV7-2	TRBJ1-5	CASSLEHNQPQHF	TGTGCCAGCAGCTTAGAGCACAATCAGCCCCAGCATTTT
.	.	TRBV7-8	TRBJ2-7	CASSSEAGSLEEQYF	TGTGCCAGCAGCTCAGAGGCCGGGTCCCTGGAGGAGCAGTACTTC
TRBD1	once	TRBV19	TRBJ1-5	CASSVGTGLNQPQHF	TGTGCCAGTAGTGTTGGGACAGGGCTAAATCAGCCCCAGCATTTT
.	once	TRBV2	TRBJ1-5	CASSEAGVGNQPQHF	TGTGCCAGCAGTGAGGCAGGGGTCGGGAATCAGCCCCAGCATTTT
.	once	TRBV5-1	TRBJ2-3	CASSWGPGGTDTQYF	TGCGCCAGCAGCTGGGGCCCGGGGGGCACAGATACGCAGTATTTT
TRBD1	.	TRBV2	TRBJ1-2	CASREGSGTGLNYGYTF	TGTGCCAGCAGGGAAGGGTCCGGGACAGGGCTTAACTATGGCTACACCTTC
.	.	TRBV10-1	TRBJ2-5	CASSESSGSRYF	TGCGCCAGCAGTGAATCAAGCGGCTCACGGTACTTC
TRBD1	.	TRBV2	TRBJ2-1	CASSERGQSYNEQFF	TGTGCCAGCAGTGAGAGGGGACAGAGCTACAATGAGCAGTTCTTC
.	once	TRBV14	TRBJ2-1	CASSQESVANNEQFF	TGTGCCAGCAGCCAAGAGTCCGTAGCCAACAATGAGCAGTTCTTC
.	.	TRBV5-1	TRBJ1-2	CASSFQGTGYTF	TGCGCCAGCAGCTTCCAGGGGACTGGCTACACCTTC
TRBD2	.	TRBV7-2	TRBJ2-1	CASSFTPGLADNEQFF	TGTGCCAGCAGCTTCACCCCGGGACTAGCGGACAATGAGCAGTTCTTC
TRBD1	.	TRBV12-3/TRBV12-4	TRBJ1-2	CASSSGTAYGYTF	TGTGCCAGCAGTTCCGGGACAGCGTATGGCTACACCTTC
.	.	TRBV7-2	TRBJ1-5	CASSLEVGSESNQPQHF	TGTGCCAGCAGCTTAGAAGTTGGCAGCGAGAGCAATCAGCCCCAGCATTTT
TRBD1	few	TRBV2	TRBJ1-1	CASTRDRVETEAFF	TGTGCCAGCACCAGGGACAGGGTGGAGACTGAAGCTTTCTTT
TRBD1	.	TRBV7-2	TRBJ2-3	CASSSHSGTGEVVTQYF	TGTGCCAGCAGCTCCCACTCCGGGACAGGGGAAGTGGTTACGCAGTATTTT
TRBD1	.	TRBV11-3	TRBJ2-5	CASSPGQTQETQYF	TGTGCCAGCAGCCCGGGACAGACGCAAGAGACCCAGTACTTC
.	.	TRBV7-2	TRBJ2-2	CASSPGQTGELFF	TGTGCCAGCAGCCCCGGACAGACCGGGGAGCTGTTTTTT
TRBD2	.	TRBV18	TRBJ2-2	CASSAGGRTGELFF	TGTGCCAGCTCAGCGGGGGGACGGACCGGGGAGCTGTTTTTT
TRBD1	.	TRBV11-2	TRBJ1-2	CASSLGGTGVGYTF	TGTGCCAGCAGCTTAGGGGGGACAGGGGTCGGCTACACCTTC
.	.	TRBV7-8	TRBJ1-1	CASSQDRNTEAFF	TGTGCCAGCAGCCAAGACAGGAACACTGAAGCTTTCTTT